The following is a T cell receptor beta chain sequence with its context. The data derive from a study of T cell changes during pregnancy in multiple sclerosis. Assay: immunoSEQ multiplex PCR; the TCRdb copy retains only in-frame clones and omits some. The sample lists some 89,000 clones, approximately 94% seen once, with 2.5% in the top ten. The CDR3 length is 19 residues. Germline V gene lookup returns CDR1 MRHNA and CDR2 SNTAGT. The germline V and J ends were trimmed by 11 bases and 3 bases, with 32 bases remaining between them. The sequence derives from a female donor with multiple sclerosis, enrolled in a pregnancy study. The chain recombines TRBV6-4 with TRBJ2-4; D is possibly TRBD2 (7 bases). The starting material was peripheral blood, obtained in the third trimester of pregnancy. Here the CDR3 DNA reads TGTGCCCGCTGGGCTGGGTTCAGTTGCCCAGGGGAGGGCAAAAACATTCAGTACTTC. It codes for CARWAGFSCPGEGKNIQYF.